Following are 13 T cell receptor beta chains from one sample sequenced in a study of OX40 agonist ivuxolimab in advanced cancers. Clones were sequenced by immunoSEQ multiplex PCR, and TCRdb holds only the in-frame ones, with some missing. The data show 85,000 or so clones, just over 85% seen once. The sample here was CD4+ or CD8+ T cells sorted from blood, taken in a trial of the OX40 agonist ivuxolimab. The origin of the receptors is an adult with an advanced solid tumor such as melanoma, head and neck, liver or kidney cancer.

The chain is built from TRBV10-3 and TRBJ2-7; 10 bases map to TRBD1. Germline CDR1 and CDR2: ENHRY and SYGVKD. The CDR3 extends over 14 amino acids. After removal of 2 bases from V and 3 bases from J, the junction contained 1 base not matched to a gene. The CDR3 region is CAISERTGGYEQYF. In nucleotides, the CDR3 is TGTGCCATCAGTGAGCGGACAGGGGGCTACGAGCAGTACTTC.

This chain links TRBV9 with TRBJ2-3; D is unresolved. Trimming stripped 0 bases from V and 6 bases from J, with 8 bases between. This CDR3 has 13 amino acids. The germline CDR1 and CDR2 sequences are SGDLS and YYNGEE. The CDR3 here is CASSVGSRDTQYF. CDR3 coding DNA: TGTGCCAGCAGCGTAGGATCCCGTGATACGCAGTATTTT.

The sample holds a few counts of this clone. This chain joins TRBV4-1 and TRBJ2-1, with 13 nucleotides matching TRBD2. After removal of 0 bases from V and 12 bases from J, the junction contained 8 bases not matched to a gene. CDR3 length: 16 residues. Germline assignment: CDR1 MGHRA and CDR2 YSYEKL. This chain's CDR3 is CASSQDITSGGAGQFF. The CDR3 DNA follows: TGCGCCAGCAGCCAAGATATAACTAGCGGGGGGGCGGGGCAGTTCTTC.

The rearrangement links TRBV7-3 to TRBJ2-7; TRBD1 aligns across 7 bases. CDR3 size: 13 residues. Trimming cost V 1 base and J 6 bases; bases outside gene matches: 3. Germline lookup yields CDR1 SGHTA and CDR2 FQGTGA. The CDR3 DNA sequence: TGTGCCAGCAGCTTAAACCGGGACAGCGAGCAGTACTTC. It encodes CASSLNRDSEQYF.

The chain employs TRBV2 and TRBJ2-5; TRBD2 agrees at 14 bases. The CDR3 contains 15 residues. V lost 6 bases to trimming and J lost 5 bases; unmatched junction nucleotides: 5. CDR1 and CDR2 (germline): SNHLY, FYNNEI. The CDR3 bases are TGTGCCAGCAGGCGACTAGCGGGGGGGGAGGAGACCCAGTACTTC. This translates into CASRRLAGGEETQYF. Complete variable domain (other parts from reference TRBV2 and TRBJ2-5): EPEVTQTPSHQVTQMGQEVILRCVPISNHLYFYWYRQILGQKVEFLVSFYNNEISEKSEIFDDQFSVERPDGSNFTLKIRSTKLEDSAMYFCASRRLAGGEETQYFGPGTRLLVL.

CDR3 protein: CASSSHGIKQETQYF. The DNA for the CDR3 is TGTGCCAGCAGTTCCCACGGGATCAAACAAGAGACCCAGTACTTC. The rearrangement joins TRBV28 to TRBJ2-5, with D maybe TRBD2 (5 bases). From germline, CDR1 is MDHEN and CDR2 SYDVKM. The CDR3 length is 15 residues. V lost 4 bases and J 2 bases, leaving 14 bases between the germline ends. Full variable domain (remainder filled in from reference TRBV28 and TRBJ2-5): DVKVTQSSRYLVKRTGEKVFLECVQDMDHENMFWYRQDPGLGLRLIYFSYDVKMKEKGDIPEGYSVSREKKERFSLILESASTNQTSMYLCASSSHGIKQETQYFGPGTRLLVL.

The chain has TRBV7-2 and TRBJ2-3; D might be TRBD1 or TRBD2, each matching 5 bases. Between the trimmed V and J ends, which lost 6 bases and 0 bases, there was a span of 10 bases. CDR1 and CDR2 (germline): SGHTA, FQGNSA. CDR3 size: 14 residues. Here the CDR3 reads CASRSRDSTDTQYF. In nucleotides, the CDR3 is TGTGCCAGCAGGTCCCGGGACAGCACAGATACGCAGTATTTT.

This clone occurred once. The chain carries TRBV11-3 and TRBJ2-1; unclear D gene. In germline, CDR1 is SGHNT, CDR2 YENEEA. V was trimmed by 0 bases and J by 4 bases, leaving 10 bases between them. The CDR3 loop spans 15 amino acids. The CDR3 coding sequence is TGTGCCAGCAGCTTAGAACGAGCAGAATACAATGAGCAGTTCTTC. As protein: CASSLERAEYNEQFF. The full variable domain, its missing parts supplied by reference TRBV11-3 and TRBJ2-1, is EAGVVQSPRYKIIEKKQPVAFWCNPISGHNTLYWYLQNLGQGPELLIRYENEEAVDDSQLPKDRFSAERLKGVDSTLKIQPAELGDSAVYLCASSLERAEYNEQFFGPGTRLTVL.

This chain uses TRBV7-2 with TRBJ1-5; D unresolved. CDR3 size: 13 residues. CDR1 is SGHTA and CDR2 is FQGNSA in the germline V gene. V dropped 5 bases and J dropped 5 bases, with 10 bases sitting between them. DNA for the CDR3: TGTGCCAGCAGCCCTCTTTTCGATCAGCCCCAGCATTTT. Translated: CASSPLFDQPQHF.

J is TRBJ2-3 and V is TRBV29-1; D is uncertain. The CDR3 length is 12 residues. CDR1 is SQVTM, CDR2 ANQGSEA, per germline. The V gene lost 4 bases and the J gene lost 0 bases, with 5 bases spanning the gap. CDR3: CSVGASTDTQYF. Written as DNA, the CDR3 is TGCAGCGTTGGCGCAAGCACAGATACGCAGTATTTT.

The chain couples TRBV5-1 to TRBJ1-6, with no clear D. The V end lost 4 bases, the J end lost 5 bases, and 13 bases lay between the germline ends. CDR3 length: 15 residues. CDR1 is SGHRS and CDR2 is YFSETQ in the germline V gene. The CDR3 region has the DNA TGCGCCAGCAGCCGGTCCGAGCAGGATAATTCACCCCTCCACTTT. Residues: CASSRSEQDNSPLHF.

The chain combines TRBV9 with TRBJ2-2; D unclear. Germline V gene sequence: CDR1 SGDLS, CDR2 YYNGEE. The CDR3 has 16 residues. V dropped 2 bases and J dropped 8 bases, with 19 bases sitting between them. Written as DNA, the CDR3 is TGTGCCAGCAGCGTTGGGGTCTCGGCCCTGGGTGGGGAGCTGTTTTTT. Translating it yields CASSVGVSALGGELFF. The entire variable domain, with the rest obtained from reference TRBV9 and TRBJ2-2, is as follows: DSGVTQTPKHLITATGQRVTLRCSPRSGDLSVYWYQQSLDQGLQFLIQYYNGEERAKGNILERFSAQQFPDLHSELNLSSLELGDSALYFCASSVGVSALGGELFFGEGSRLTVL.

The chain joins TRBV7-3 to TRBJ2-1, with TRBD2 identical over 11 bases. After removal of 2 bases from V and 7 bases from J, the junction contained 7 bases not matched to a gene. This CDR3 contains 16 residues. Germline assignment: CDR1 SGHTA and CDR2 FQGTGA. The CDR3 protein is CASSLVSGTSGNEQFF. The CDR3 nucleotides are TGTGCCAGCAGCTTAGTTTCCGGGACTAGCGGTAATGAGCAGTTCTTC.